This T cell receptor beta chain was profiled in a study of blood T cell repertoires in COVID-19. Sequenced by immunoSEQ multiplex PCR; TCRdb stores in-frame clones only, minus some. Among nearly 110,000 clones listed, around 90% were seen once. The length of the CDR3 is 13 residues. CDR1 and CDR2 from the germline V gene are SGHTA and FQGTGA. Between the trimmed V and J ends, which lost 6 bases and 4 bases, there was a span of 12 bases. The sequence was collected from a man aged 40-49 years with active or convalescent COVID-19. This chain joins TRBV7-3 and TRBJ2-5; a weak D match, TRBD1 (6 bases). Sequenced material: peripheral blood. The CDR3 loop is CASSLTGIETQYF. The CDR3 DNA reads as TGTGCCAGCAGTCTCACAGGGATAGAGACCCAGTACTTC. The full variable domain, rest sourced from reference TRBV7-3 and TRBJ2-5, is GAGVSQTPSNKVTEKGKYVELRCDPISGHTALYWYRQSLGQGPEFLIYFQGTGAADDSGLPNDRFFAVRPEGSVSTLKIQRTERGDSAVYLCASSLTGIETQYFGPGTRLLVL.